These 8 T cell receptor beta chains share one sample of origin, sequenced in a study of T cell changes during pregnancy in multiple sclerosis. Assay used: immunoSEQ multiplex PCR; TCRdb lists only in-frame clones, some missing. The data hold under 40,000 clones, with 90% observed a single time. The sequences come from CD8+ T cells from peripheral blood mononuclear cells, collected in the first trimester of pregnancy. These receptors all come from a female donor with multiple sclerosis, enrolled in a pregnancy study.

CDR3: CASGTGGSLEAFF. The CDR3 nucleotides are TGTGCCAGCGGGACAGGGGGGTCCCTTGAAGCTTTCTTT. The chain employs TRBV21-1 and TRBJ1-1; the table gives TRBD1 as D, unverified against the DNA. TRBV21-1 corresponds to a pseudogene. The CDR3 runs 13 residues.

The V gene is TRBV29-1, the J gene TRBJ2-7; D is possibly TRBD2 (5 bases). The CDR3 runs to 12 residues. The germline V and J ends were trimmed by 6 bases and 5 bases, with 14 bases remaining between them. CDR1 and CDR2 from the germline V gene are SQVTM and ANQGSEA. CDR3 in amino acids: CSVIGLADEQYF. CDR3 in DNA: TGCAGCGTGATCGGCCTAGCAGACGAGCAGTACTTC.

V and J are TRBV7-8 and TRBJ2-7; TRBD2 aligns across 10 bases. After removal of 1 base from V and 4 bases from J, the junction contained 4 bases not matched to a gene. CDR1 is SGHVS, CDR2 FQNEAQ, per germline. The CDR3 totals 15 residues. The CDR3 DNA reads TGTGCCAGCAGCTTAGAGGCTAGCGGGAGTTACGAGCAGTACTTC. Residues: CASSLEASGSYEQYF.

This chain uses TRBV11-1 with TRBJ2-2, with 7 bases lining up with TRBD1. Germline trimming cut 1 base from V and 8 bases from J; bases unmatched to any gene: 10. The CDR3 is 16 amino acids. CDR1 is SGHAT and CDR2 is FQDESV in the germline V gene (reference sequence). CDR3 protein: CASSLGQGRFSGELFF. The CDR3 bases are TGTGCCAGCAGCTTAGGACAGGGACGATTTTCGGGGGAGCTGTTTTTT.

The gene calls are TRBV6-1 and TRBJ2-7; D unclear. CDR3 size: 13 residues. Trimming left V 6 bases short and J 0 bases short, with 9 bases between. The V gene's germline CDR1 is MNHNS and CDR2 SASEGT. The CDR3 nucleotides are TGTGCCAGCAGCTTACTTGCCTCCTACGAGCAGTACTTC. It specifies CASSLLASYEQYF.

The V call is TRBV19, the J call TRBJ1-5; D is unclear. CDR3 length: 14 residues. The V end lost 3 bases, the J end lost 0 bases, and 6 bases lay between the germline ends. Germline CDR1 LNHDA, CDR2 SQIVND (reference sequence). CDR3 protein: CASSIPVSNQPQHF. The CDR3 region has the DNA TGTGCCAGTAGTATCCCGGTTAGCAATCAGCCCCAGCATTTT.

The chain employs TRBV5-1 and TRBJ2-7, with 7 bases that match TRBD2. The CDR3 covers 15 residues. J was trimmed by 6 bases and V by 3 bases; bases with no gene match: 12. Germline V gene data show CDR1 as SGHRS and CDR2 as YFSETQ. The CDR3 nucleotides read TGCGCCAGCAGCTGGGAAGCGGGAAGGGGTGGCGAGCAGTACTTC. This codes for CASSWEAGRGGEQYF.

The chain is built from TRBV19 and TRBJ2-7; D is possibly TRBD1 (6 bases). Germline CDR1 LNHDA, CDR2 SQIVND (reference sequence). V lost 5 bases and J lost 0, with 14 bases in between. The CDR3 runs to 15 residues. This chain's CDR3 is CASSVTDSSSYEQYF. The CDR3 nucleotides read TGTGCCAGTAGTGTTACGGACAGTAGCTCCTACGAGCAGTACTTC.